What follows describes a single TCR beta chain. The CDR3 extends over 17 amino acids. Germline V lookup: CDR1 SGHNT, CDR2 YYREEE (reference sequence). J gave up 2 bases and V 4 bases, and 9 bases lay outside the gene matches. The sample is drawn from a study of T cell changes during pregnancy in multiple sclerosis. Assay used: immunoSEQ multiplex PCR; TCRdb lists only in-frame clones, some missing. The table shows 64,000 or so clones, with approximately 90% occurring only once. The gene calls are TRBV5-4 and TRBJ2-6, with TRBD1 matching 7 bases. Sequenced material: peripheral blood, taken in the first trimester of pregnancy. This receptor was taken from a female donor with multiple sclerosis, enrolled in a pregnancy study. CDR3 DNA sequence: TGTGCCAGCAGCCCACCAACAGGGGTGACTGGGGCCAACGTCCTGACTTTC. It translates to CASSPPTGVTGANVLTF.